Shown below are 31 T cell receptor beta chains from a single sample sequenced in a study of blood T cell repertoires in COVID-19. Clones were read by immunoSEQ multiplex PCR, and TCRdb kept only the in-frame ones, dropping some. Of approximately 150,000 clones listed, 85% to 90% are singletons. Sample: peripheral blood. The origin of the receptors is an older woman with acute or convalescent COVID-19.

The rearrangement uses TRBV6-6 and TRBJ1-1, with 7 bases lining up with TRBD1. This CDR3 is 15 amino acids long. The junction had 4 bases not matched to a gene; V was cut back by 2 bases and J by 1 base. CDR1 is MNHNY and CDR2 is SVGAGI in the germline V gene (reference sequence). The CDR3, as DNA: TGTGCCAGCAGTTACCCGGGACAGACGAACACTGAAGCTTTCTTT. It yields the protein CASSYPGQTNTEAFF.

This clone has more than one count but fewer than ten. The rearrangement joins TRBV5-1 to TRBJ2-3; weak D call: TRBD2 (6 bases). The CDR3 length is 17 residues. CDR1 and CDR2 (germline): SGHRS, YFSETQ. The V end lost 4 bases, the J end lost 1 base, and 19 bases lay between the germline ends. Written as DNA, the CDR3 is TGCGCCAGCAGCCTGGTTTGGACTATCGCTCGCACAGATACGCAGTATTTT. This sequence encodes CASSLVWTIARTDTQYF.

CDR3 sequence: CASSWSVQGGGYGYTF. The CDR3, as DNA: TGTGCCAGCAGTTGGTCCGTACAGGGCGGAGGCTATGGCTACACCTTC. The chain links TRBV6-5 to TRBJ1-2, with D perhaps TRBD1 (6 bases). In germline, CDR1 is MNHEY, CDR2 SVGAGI. The length of the CDR3 is 16 residues. V was clipped by 4 bases and J by 4 bases, with 19 bases between them.

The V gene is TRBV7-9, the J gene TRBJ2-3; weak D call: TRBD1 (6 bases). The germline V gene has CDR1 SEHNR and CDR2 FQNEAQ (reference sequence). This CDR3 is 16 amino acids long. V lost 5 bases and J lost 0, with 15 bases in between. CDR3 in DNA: TGTGCCAGCAGCCCGATAGGGGGATCTAGCACAGATACGCAGTATTTT. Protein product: CASSPIGGSSTDTQYF.

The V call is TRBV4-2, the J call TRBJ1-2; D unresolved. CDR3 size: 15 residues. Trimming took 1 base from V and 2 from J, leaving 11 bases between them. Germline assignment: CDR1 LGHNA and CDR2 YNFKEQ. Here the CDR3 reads CASSQGEGTNYGYTF. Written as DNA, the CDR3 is TGTGCCAGCAGCCAAGGGGAGGGAACCAACTATGGCTACACCTTC.

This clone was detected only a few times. The CDR3 loop is CASRPPRMNTEAFF. DNA for the CDR3: TGCGCCAGCAGACCTCCTAGAATGAACACTGAAGCTTTCTTT. The chain has TRBV5-1 and TRBJ1-1; D call uncertain. Trimming left V 5 bases short and J 0 bases short, with 11 bases between. The V gene's germline CDR1 is SGHRS and CDR2 YFSETQ. This CDR3 contains 14 residues.

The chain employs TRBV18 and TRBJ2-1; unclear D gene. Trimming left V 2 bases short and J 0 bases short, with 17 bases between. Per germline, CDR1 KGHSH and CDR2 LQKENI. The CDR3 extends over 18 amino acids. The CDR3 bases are TGTGCCAGCTCACCAAGGATCATCGACACGAGCTCCTACAATGAGCAGTTCTTC. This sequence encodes CASSPRIIDTSSYNEQFF.

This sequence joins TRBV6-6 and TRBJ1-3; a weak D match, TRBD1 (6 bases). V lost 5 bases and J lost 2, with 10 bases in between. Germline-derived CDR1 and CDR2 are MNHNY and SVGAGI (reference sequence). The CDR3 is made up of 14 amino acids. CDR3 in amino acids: CASSTQGAGNTIYF. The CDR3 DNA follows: TGTGCCAGCAGTACACAGGGAGCTGGAAACACCATATATTTT.

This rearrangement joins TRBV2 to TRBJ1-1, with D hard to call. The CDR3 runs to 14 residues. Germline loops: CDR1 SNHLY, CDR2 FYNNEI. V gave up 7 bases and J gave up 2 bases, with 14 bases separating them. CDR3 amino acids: CASKNRVPNTEAFF. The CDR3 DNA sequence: TGTGCCAGCAAAAACCGAGTCCCAAACACTGAAGCTTTCTTT.

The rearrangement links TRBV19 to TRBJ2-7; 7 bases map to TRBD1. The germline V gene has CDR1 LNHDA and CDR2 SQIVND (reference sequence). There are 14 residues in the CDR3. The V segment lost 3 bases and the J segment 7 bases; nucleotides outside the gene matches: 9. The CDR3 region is CASSMGTATGEQYF. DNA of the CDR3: TGTGCCAGTAGTATGGGGACAGCAACGGGGGAGCAGTACTTC.

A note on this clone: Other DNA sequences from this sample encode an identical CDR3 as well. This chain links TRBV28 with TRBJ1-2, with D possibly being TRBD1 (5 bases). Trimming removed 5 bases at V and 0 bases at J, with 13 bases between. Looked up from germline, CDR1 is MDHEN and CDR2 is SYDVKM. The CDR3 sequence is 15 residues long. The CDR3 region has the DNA TGTGCCAGCAGTCCGGGGGGGACTGCTAACTATGGCTACACCTTC. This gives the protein CASSPGGTANYGYTF.

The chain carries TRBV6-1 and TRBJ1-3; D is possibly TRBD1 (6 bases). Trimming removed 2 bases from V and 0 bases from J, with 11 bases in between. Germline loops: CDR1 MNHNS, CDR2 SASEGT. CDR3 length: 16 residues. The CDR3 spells CASSERGQTSGNTIYF. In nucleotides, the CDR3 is TGTGCCAGCAGTGAACGCGGACAGACCTCTGGAAACACCATATATTTT.

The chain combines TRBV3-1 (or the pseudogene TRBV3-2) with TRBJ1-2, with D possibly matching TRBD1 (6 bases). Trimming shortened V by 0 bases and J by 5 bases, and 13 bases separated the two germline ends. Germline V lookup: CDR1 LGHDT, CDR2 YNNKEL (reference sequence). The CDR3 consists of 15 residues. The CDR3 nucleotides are TGTGCCAGCAGCCAAGATTTGGCAGGGGCGTATGGCTACACCTTC. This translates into CASSQDLAGAYGYTF.

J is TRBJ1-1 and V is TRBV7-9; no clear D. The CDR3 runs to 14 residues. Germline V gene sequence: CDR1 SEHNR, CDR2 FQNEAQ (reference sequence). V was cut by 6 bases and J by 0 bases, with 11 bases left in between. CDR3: CASSSPPMNTEAFF. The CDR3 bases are TGTGCCAGCAGTTCCCCCCCCATGAACACTGAAGCTTTCTTT.

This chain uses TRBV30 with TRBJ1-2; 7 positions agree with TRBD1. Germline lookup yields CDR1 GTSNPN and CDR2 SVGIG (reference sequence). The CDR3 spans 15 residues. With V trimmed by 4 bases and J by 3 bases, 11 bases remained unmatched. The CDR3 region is CAWTRDREAHYGYTF. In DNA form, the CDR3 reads TGTGCCTGGACCCGCGACAGGGAGGCCCACTATGGCTACACCTTC.

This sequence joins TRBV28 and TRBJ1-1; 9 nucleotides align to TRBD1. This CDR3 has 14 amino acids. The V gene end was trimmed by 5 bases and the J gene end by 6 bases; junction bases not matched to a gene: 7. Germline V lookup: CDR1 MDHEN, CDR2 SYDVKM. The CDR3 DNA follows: TGTGCCAGCAGTCAGTACAGGGGGCGAGCTGAAGCTTTCTTT. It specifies CASSQYRGRAEAFF.

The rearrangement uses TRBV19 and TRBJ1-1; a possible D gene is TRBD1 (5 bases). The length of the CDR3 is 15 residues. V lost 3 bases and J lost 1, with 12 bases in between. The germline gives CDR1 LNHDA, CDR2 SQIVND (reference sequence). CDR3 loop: CASSIIGAENTEAFF. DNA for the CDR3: TGTGCCAGTAGTATTATAGGGGCAGAGAACACTGAAGCTTTCTTT.

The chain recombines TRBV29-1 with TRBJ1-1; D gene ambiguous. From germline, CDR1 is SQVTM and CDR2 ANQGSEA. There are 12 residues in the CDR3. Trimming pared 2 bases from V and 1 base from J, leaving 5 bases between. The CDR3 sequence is CSVETANTEAFF. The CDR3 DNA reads TGCAGCGTTGAAACAGCGAACACTGAAGCTTTCTTT.

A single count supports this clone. The CDR3 DNA sequence: TGTGCCAGCAGCCCCCCTAATTTCAGGTACAATGAGCAGTTCTTC. Its translation is CASSPPNFRYNEQFF. The chain combines TRBV28 with TRBJ2-1, with D hard to call. V shed 6 bases and J shed 4 bases, with 16 bases lying between them. Germline CDR1 reads MDHEN; CDR2 reads SYDVKM. CDR3 length: 15 residues.

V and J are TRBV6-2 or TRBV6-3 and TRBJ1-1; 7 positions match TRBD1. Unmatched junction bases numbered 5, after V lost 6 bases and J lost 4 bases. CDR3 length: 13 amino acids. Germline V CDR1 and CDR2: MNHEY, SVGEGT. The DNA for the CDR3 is TGTGCCAGCAGATACGACAGGGCCACTGAAGCTTTCTTT. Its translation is CASRYDRATEAFF.

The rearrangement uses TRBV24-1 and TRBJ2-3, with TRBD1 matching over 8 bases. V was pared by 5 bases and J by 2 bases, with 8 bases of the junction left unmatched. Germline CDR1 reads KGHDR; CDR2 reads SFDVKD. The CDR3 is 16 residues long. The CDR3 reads CATSVGTGLATDTQYF. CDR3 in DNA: TGTGCCACCAGTGTGGGGACAGGCCTGGCCACAGATACGCAGTATTTT.

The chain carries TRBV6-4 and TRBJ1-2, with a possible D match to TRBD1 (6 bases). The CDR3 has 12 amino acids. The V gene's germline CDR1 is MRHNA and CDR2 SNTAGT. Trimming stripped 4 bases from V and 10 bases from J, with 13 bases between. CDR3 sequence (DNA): TGTGCCAGCAGTGGACAGGCAGGGACCTACACCTTC. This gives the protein CASSGQAGTYTF.

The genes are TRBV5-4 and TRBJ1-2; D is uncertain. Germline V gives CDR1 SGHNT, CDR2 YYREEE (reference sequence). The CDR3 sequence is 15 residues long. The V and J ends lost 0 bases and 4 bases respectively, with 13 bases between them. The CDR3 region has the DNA TGTGCCAGCAGCTTGGGGGAGGGCAGAATCTATGGCTACACCTTC. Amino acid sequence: CASSLGEGRIYGYTF.

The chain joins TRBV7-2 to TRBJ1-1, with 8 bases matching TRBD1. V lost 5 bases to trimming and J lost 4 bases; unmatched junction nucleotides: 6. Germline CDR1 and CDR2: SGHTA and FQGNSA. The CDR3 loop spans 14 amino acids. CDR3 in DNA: TGTGCCAGCAGCGCGCAGGGGGCGGGCACTGAAGCTTTCTTT. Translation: CASSAQGAGTEAFF.

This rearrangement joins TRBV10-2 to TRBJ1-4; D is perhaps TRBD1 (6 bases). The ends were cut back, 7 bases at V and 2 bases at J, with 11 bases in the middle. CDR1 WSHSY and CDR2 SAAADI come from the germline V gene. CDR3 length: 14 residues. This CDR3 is CASTTGGTNEKLFF. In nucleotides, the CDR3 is TGCGCCAGCACGACTGGGGGCACTAATGAAAAACTGTTTTTT.

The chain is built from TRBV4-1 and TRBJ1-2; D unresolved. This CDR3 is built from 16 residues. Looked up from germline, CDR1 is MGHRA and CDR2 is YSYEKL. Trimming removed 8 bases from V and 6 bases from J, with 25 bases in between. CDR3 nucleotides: TGCGCCAGCTCGGACGTAAGGAAGGGAGAAAGAGATGGCTACACCTTC. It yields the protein CASSDVRKGERDGYTF.

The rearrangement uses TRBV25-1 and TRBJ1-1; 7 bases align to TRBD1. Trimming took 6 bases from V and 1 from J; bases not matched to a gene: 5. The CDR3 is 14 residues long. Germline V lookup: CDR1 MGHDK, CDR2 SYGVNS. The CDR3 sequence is CASSLTGWNTEAFF. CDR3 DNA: TGTGCCAGCAGCCTGACAGGGTGGAACACTGAAGCTTTCTTT. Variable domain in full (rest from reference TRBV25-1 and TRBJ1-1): EADIYQTPRYLVIGTGKKITLECSQTMGHDKMYWYQQDPGMELHLIHYSYGVNSTEKGDLSSESTVSRIRTEHFPLTLESARPSHTSQYLCASSLTGWNTEAFFGQGTRLTVV.

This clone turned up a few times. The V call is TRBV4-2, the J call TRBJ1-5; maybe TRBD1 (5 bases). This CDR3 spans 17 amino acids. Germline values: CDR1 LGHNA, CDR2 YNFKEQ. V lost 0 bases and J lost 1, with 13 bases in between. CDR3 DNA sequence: TGTGCCAGCAGCCAAGATCTGGGACGGGAGAGCAATCAGCCCCAGCATTTT. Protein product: CASSQDLGRESNQPQHF.

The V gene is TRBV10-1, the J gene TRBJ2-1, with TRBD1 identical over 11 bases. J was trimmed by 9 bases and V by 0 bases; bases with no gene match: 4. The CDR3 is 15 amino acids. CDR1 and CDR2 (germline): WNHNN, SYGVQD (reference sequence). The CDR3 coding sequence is TGCGCCAGCAGTGAGTCGGACAGGGGGCGAAGTGAGCAGTTCTTC. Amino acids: CASSESDRGRSEQFF.

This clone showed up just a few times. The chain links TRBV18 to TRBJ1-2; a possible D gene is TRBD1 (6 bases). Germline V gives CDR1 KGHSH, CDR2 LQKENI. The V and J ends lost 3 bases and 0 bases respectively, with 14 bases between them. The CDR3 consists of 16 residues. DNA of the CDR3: TGTGCCAGCTCACCCGGTGTCAGGGGCACTAACTATGGCTACACCTTC. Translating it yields CASSPGVRGTNYGYTF. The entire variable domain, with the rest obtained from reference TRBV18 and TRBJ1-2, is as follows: NAGVMQNPRHLVRRRGQEARLRCSPMKGHSHVYWYRQLPEEGLKFMVYLQKENIIDESGMPKERFSAEFPKEGPSILRIQQVVRGDSAAYFCASSPGVRGTNYGYTFGSGTRLTVV.

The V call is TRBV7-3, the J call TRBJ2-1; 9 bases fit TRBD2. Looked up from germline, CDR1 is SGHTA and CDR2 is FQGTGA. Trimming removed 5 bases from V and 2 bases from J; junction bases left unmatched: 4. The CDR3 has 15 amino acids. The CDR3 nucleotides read TGTGCCAGCAGCCCCAGCGGGGGGACCTACAATGAGCAGTTCTTC. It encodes CASSPSGGTYNEQFF.